These 11 T cell receptor beta chains came from one sample sequenced in a study of blood T cell repertoires in COVID-19. The protocol was immunoSEQ multiplex PCR, while the TCRdb copy is restricted to in-frame clones and leaves out a portion. The sample lists a few hundred thousand clones, over 70% occurring once. The specimen was peripheral blood. The receptor set was obtained from a man aged 45-65 years with active or convalescent COVID-19.

The CDR3 reads CAWSVLTSGRGGEQFF. CDR3 nucleotides: TGTGCCTGGAGTGTCCTAACTAGCGGGAGAGGGGGTGAGCAGTTCTTC. V usage is TRBV30 and J usage is TRBJ2-1, with TRBD2 matching 11 bases. The CDR3 contains 16 residues. J was trimmed by 9 bases and V by 0 bases; bases with no gene match: 10. Germline V lookup: CDR1 GTSNPN, CDR2 SVGIG (reference sequence).

This chain joins TRBV19 and TRBJ1-1; D is undetermined. The CDR3 has 16 amino acids. Trimming shortened V by 7 bases and J by 1 base, and 19 bases separated the two germline ends. In germline, CDR1 is LNHDA, CDR2 SQIVND (reference sequence). This chain's CDR3 is CASTPSVAEANTEAFF. The CDR3 bases are TGTGCCAGTACCCCGTCCGTTGCCGAGGCGAACACTGAAGCTTTCTTT.

The rearrangement uses TRBV5-6 and TRBJ2-7, with D tentatively TRBD1 (5 bases). This CDR3 spans 13 amino acids. In germline, CDR1 is SGHDT, CDR2 YYEEEE. Trimming took off 3 bases at V and 0 bases at J, with 7 bases between the two ends. CDR3 bases: TGTGCCAGCAGCTCCAGGGTCTCCTACGAGCAGTACTTC. Translated: CASSSRVSYEQYF.

The chain joins TRBV7-9 to TRBJ2-3, with 13 bases lining up with TRBD2. The V and J ends lost 2 bases and 14 bases, in that order; junction bases with no gene match: 7. The germline gives CDR1 SEHNR, CDR2 FQNEAQ (reference sequence). The CDR3 contains 14 residues. CDR3 residues: CASSLWTSGGQRYF. The CDR3 DNA reads TGTGCCAGCAGCTTATGGACTAGCGGGGGTCAACGGTATTTT.

This clone showed up just once. The chain joins TRBV27 to TRBJ2-1; 9 positions agree with TRBD2. The V and J ends lost 3 bases and 1 base, in that order; junction bases with no gene match: 10. Germline loops: CDR1 MNHEY, CDR2 SMNVEV (reference sequence). The CDR3 loop spans 18 amino acids. CDR3 coding DNA: TGTGCCAGCAGTTTCGGCGGGAGGGCTGGAGGGTCCTACAATGAGCAGTTCTTC. Protein sequence: CASSFGGRAGGSYNEQFF.

J is TRBJ1-4 and V is TRBV6-6; 10 bases map to TRBD1. The CDR3 contains 16 residues. Trimming took 2 bases from V and 8 from J; bases not matched to a gene: 8. Germline loops: CDR1 MNHNY, CDR2 SVGAGI (reference sequence). The DNA of the CDR3 is TGTGCCAGCAGTTACGCACCGGGACAGGGGTTGGAAAAACTGTTTTTT. Protein: CASSYAPGQGLEKLFF.

The chain carries TRBV27 and TRBJ1-4, with no clear D. The ends were cut back, 2 bases at V and 2 bases at J, with 12 bases in the middle. The CDR3 loop spans 16 amino acids. Germline assignment: CDR1 MNHEY and CDR2 SMNVEV (reference sequence). CDR3 sequence: CASSLRRPGTNEKLFF. The DNA for the CDR3 is TGTGCCAGCAGTTTACGGCGCCCGGGGACTAATGAAAAACTGTTTTTT.

The chain joins TRBV6-2 or TRBV6-3 to TRBJ2-5; weak D call: TRBD1 (6 bases). The CDR3 spans 15 residues. CDR1 is MNHEY and CDR2 is SVGEGT in the germline V gene. The V gene lost 5 bases and the J gene lost 2 bases, with 15 bases spanning the gap. CDR3 sequence reads: CASSLQTGIQETQYF. Written as DNA, the CDR3 is TGTGCCAGCAGTCTACAGACAGGTATACAAGAGACCCAGTACTTC.

The chain is built from TRBV7-9 and TRBJ1-6; perhaps TRBD1 as D (6 bases). Trimming cost V 4 bases and J 10 bases, with 20 bases left between them. Germline-derived CDR1 and CDR2 are SEHNR and FQNEAQ (reference sequence). The CDR3 has 16 amino acids. CDR3 residues: CASSSGAMAGGSPLHF. The CDR3 bases are TGTGCCAGCAGCTCAGGGGCGATGGCAGGTGGATCACCCCTCCACTTT.

The chain couples TRBV20-1 to TRBJ1-4, with 10 bases fitting TRBD1. The V gene's germline CDR1 is DFQATT and CDR2 SNEGSKA (reference sequence). The CDR3 extends over 14 amino acids. J was trimmed by 7 bases and V by 3 bases; bases with no gene match: 5. CDR3 coding DNA: TGCAGTGCTAGTAGGGGGACAGGGGCTGAAAAACTGTTTTTT. Translating gives CSASRGTGAEKLFF.

This clone was recorded only once. V usage is TRBV9 and J usage is TRBJ1-1, with a tentative D call TRBD1 (5 bases). This CDR3 has 12 amino acids. Germline assignment: CDR1 SGDLS and CDR2 YYNGEE. The V end was cut by 4 bases, the J end by 5 bases, with 9 bases between. CDR3 in DNA: TGTGCCAGCAGCAGCTCAGGGACTGAAGCTTTCTTT. Protein sequence: CASSSSGTEAFF.